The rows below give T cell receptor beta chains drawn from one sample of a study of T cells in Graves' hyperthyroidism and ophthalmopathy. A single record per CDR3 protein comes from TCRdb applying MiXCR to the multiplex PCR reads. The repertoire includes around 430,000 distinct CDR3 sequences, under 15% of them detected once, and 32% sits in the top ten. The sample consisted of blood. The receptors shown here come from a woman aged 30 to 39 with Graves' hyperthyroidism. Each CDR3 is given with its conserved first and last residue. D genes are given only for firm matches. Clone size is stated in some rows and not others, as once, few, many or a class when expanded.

CDR3: CASSHGTGSMNTEAFF; DNA: TGTGCCAGCAGCCATGGGACAGGGTCTATGAACACTGAAGCTTTCTTT; length: 16; D: TRBD1; size: many; V: TRBV11-2; J: TRBJ1-1
CDR3: CASSPTTVSYNEQFF; DNA: TGTGCCAGCAGTCCCACGACAGTCTCCTACAATGAGCAGTTCTTC; length: 15; D: -; size: many; V: TRBV27; J: TRBJ2-1
CDR3: CASSPDRAGGNTIYF; DNA: TGTGCCAGCAGCCCCGACAGGGCGGGAGGAAACACCATATATTTT; length: 15; D: TRBD1; size: -; V: TRBV7-8; J: TRBJ1-3
CDR3: CATSEPGLAENTGELFF; DNA: TGTGCCACCAGTGAGCCGGGACTAGCGGAGAACACCGGGGAGCTGTTTTTT; length: 17; D: TRBD2; size: few; V: TRBV24-1; J: TRBJ2-2
CDR3: CASRGQGAYEQYF; DNA: TGTGCCAGCAGGGGACAGGGGGCCTACGAGCAGTACTTC; length: 13; D: TRBD1; size: many; V: TRBV16; J: TRBJ2-7
CDR3: CATSDWGSYEQYF; DNA: TGTGCCACCAGTGATTGGGGCTCCTACGAGCAGTACTTC; length: 13; D: -; size: -; V: TRBV24-1; J: TRBJ2-7
CDR3: CASSWEAYTNNYGYTF; DNA: TGTGCCAGCAGTTGGGAGGCCTACACCAATAACTATGGCTACACCTTC; length: 16; D: -; size: few; V: TRBV27; J: TRBJ1-2
CDR3: CASSRRGTGNEKLFF; DNA: TGTGCCAGCTCACGGCGCGGGACAGGAAATGAAAAACTGTTTTTT; length: 15; D: TRBD1; size: few; V: TRBV18; J: TRBJ1-4
CDR3: CASSQGGTLTYEQYF; DNA: TGTGCCAGCAGCCAAGGGGGGACACTAACCTACGAGCAGTACTTC; length: 15; D: -; size: many; V: TRBV3-1; J: TRBJ2-7
CDR3: CASSLWTSGSGRTDTQYF; DNA: TGTGCCAGCAGTTTATGGACTAGCGGGAGCGGAAGAACAGATACGCAGTATTTT; length: 18; D: TRBD2; size: many; V: TRBV28; J: TRBJ2-3
CDR3: CASSFLNIQYF; DNA: TGTGCCAGCAGCTTTTTGAACATTCAGTACTTC; length: 11; D: -; size: -; V: TRBV7-2; J: TRBJ2-4
CDR3: CSAPPPGLAGGSMDTQYF; DNA: TGCAGTGCTCCTCCCCCGGGACTAGCGGGAGGGTCAATGGATACGCAGTATTTT; length: 18; D: TRBD2; size: few; V: TRBV20-1; J: TRBJ2-3
CDR3: CASSLSARGTGELFF; DNA: TGTGCCAGCAGTTTAAGCGCCCGAGGAACCGGGGAGCTGTTTTTT; length: 15; D: -; size: few; V: TRBV12-3/TRBV12-4; J: TRBJ2-2
CDR3: CASSPSRGETQYF; DNA: TGTGCCAGCAGCCCGTCCAGGGGGGAGACCCAGTACTTC; length: 13; D: TRBD1; size: many; V: TRBV13; J: TRBJ2-5
CDR3: CASSIATSGYYEQYF; DNA: TGTGCCAGTAGTATTGCCACTAGCGGATACTACGAGCAGTACTTC; length: 15; D: TRBD2; size: few; V: TRBV19; J: TRBJ2-7
CDR3: CAGGLNTEAFF; DNA: TGTGCCGGAGGATTGAACACTGAAGCTTTCTTT; length: 11; D: -; size: many; V: TRBV30; J: TRBJ1-1
CDR3: CASTPVWNQETQYF; DNA: TGTGCCAGCACTCCAGTATGGAACCAAGAGACCCAGTACTTC; length: 14; D: -; size: -; V: TRBV11-2; J: TRBJ2-5
CDR3: CASSRVARNEKLFF; DNA: TGTGCCAGCAGCCGCGTTGCACGGAATGAAAAACTGTTTTTT; length: 14; D: -; size: many; V: TRBV2; J: TRBJ1-4
CDR3: CSAYRAGANTGELFF; DNA: TGCAGTGCTTACCGAGCGGGAGCGAACACCGGGGAGCTGTTTTTT; length: 15; D: TRBD2; size: -; V: TRBV20-1; J: TRBJ2-2
CDR3: CASMRDSYNEQFF; DNA: TGTGCCAGCATGCGGGACTCCTACAATGAGCAGTTCTTC; length: 13; D: -; size: many; V: TRBV7-2; J: TRBJ2-1
CDR3: CASGRLAGSEQYF; DNA: TGTGCCAGTGGGCGACTAGCGGGAAGCGAGCAGTACTTC; length: 13; D: TRBD2; size: few; V: TRBV19; J: TRBJ2-7
CDR3: CASSERGGRTDGFF; DNA: TGTGCCAGCAGTGAAAGGGGGGGACGGACCGATGGTTTCTTT; length: 14; D: -; size: -; V: TRBV2; J: TRBJ1-1
CDR3: CASSYTQGGHYEQYF; DNA: TGTGCCAGCAGTTACACCCAGGGGGGCCACTACGAGCAGTACTTC; length: 15; D: -; size: many; V: TRBV6-2/TRBV6-3; J: TRBJ2-7
CDR3: CASLVDRVGKNIQYF; DNA: TGTGCCAGCCTAGTGGACAGGGTGGGCAAAAACATTCAGTACTTC; length: 15; D: TRBD1; size: -; V: TRBV2; J: TRBJ2-4
CDR3: CASRHSGRAGTDTQYF; DNA: TGTGCCAGCAGACATAGCGGGAGGGCGGGCACAGATACGCAGTATTTT; length: 16; D: TRBD2; size: -; V: TRBV3-1; J: TRBJ2-3
CDR3: CASSLEIGAYEQYF; DNA: TGTGCCAGCAGTTTAGAGATCGGGGCCTACGAGCAGTACTTC; length: 14; D: -; size: -; V: TRBV28; J: TRBJ2-7
CDR3: CATSRVGVGLDEQFF; DNA: TGTGCCACCAGCAGAGTGGGGGTAGGGTTGGATGAGCAGTTCTTC; length: 15; D: -; size: many; V: TRBV15; J: TRBJ2-1
CDR3: CSVVSGGHNEQFF; DNA: TGCAGCGTTGTGAGTGGGGGCCACAATGAGCAGTTCTTC; length: 13; D: -; size: few; V: TRBV29-1; J: TRBJ2-1
CDR3: CASSSVSIGTDTQYF; DNA: TGTGCCAGCAGCTCCGTGAGTATTGGGACAGATACGCAGTATTTT; length: 15; D: -; size: many; V: TRBV5-4; J: TRBJ2-3
CDR3: CASSSSTGEAFF; DNA: TGTGCCAGCTCATCATCTACAGGAGAAGCTTTCTTT; length: 12; D: -; size: many; V: TRBV18; J: TRBJ1-1
CDR3: CASRDRGSGNTIYF; DNA: TGTGCCAGCAGGGACAGGGGGTCTGGAAACACCATATATTTT; length: 14; D: TRBD1; size: -; V: TRBV7-2; J: TRBJ1-3
CDR3: CASTRGAEAFF; DNA: TGTGCCAGCACCCGGGGAGCGGAAGCTTTCTTT; length: 11; D: -; size: many; V: TRBV2; J: TRBJ1-1
CDR3: CASSPRGAGGLDTGELFF; DNA: TGCGCCAGCAGCCCACGAGGTGCGGGAGGCCTCGACACCGGGGAGCTGTTTTTT; length: 18; D: TRBD2; size: -; V: TRBV4-1; J: TRBJ2-2
CDR3: CSASPSGRSLETQYF; DNA: TGCAGTGCTAGCCCTAGCGGGAGGTCGTTAGAGACCCAGTACTTC; length: 15; D: TRBD2; size: many; V: TRBV20-1; J: TRBJ2-5